This T cell receptor beta chain was documented in a study of T cell repertoires in cytomegalovirus infection. On the study more broadly: Researchers turned to recently identified HLA-C-restricted CMV epitopes as well as well-studied HLA-B-restricted ones. Matching HLA type and CMV infection were both indicated by public TCR beta signatures.

A single record per CDR3 protein comes from TCRdb applying MiXCR to the reads. Of approximately 590,000 distinct CDR3 sequences in the sample, almost 40% were seen once. With regard to this clonotype: What it binds is unknown.

CDR1 is MGHRA, CDR2 YSYEKL, per germline. The CDR3 sequence is 16 residues long. V lost 3 bases and J lost 5; bases outside the gene matches: 10. Study findings and constraints: Public TCR beta family frequency separated CMV-and-HLA carriers, including in an independent cohort. Dominating the ex vivo response were TCR beta clonotypes that were CMV-specific and HLA-C-restricted.

The sample was cultured PBMCs, taken from culture after CMV antigen stimulation. The chain links TRBV4-1 to TRBJ2-7; 10 bases are a match to TRBD2. This receptor was taken from a human donor in good health (CMV status not recorded). Some clones in this sample may be carry-over from other donors' samples. CDR3 in DNA: TGCGCCAGCAGCCACAAGGTTCTAGCGGGGGTTAACGAGCAGTACTTC. This codes for CASSHKVLAGVNEQYF.